The clone carrying this T cell receptor beta chain was counted ten times or more. The antigen is unknown. This CDR3 region has 13 residues. Germline values: CDR1 LNHNV, CDR2 YYDKDF (reference sequence). The junction had 0 bases not matched to a gene; V was cut back by 6 bases and J by 2 bases. These data are taken from a study of Graves' ophthalmopathy and Graves' hyperthyroidism. The PBMC fraction was derived from roughly 10 ml of fresh peripheral blood. TCR beta CDR3 regions were amplified from RNA transcripts. The library came from an HTBI-primed first-round RT-PCR and a second-round multiplex PCR. TCRdb called the multiplex PCR reads again in MiXCR, with one record for every CDR3 protein. The table has about 480,000 distinct CDR3 sequences, approximately 14% seen once. Study results and caveats: Using 13 signatures, a model distinguished ophthalmopathy from stable hyperthyroidism, reaching just under 90% sensitivity and about 81% specificity. The model's ophthalmopathy progression predictions had approximately 71% sensitivity and just under 75% specificity.

The chain links TRBV15 to TRBJ2-5; 10 bases match TRBD1. Sequenced material: blood. The TCR was taken from a woman aged 25 to 39 with Graves' ophthalmopathy. The CDR3 DNA is TGTGCCACCAGGGACAGGGGGCAAGAGACCCAGTACTTC. This codes for CATRDRGQETQYF.